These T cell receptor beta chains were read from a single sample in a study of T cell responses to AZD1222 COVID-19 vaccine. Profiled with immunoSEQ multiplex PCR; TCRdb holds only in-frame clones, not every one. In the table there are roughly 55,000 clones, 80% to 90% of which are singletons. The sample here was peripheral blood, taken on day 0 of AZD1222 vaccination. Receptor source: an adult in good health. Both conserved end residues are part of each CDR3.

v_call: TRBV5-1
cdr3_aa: CASSLAPDQRPQHF

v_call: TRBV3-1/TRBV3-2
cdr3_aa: CASSQAAGVAYEQYF

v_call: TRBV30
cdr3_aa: CAWGGRGAEQFF

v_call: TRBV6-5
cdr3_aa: CASLLAYSYEQYF

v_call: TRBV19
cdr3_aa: CASGHLGGASEAFF

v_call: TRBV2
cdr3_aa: CASSLELLYSVEQYF

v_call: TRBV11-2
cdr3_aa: CASSLYQGARMGTEAFF

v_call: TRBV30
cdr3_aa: CAWSVPDGYTF

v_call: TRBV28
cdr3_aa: CASSLGGPHYGYTF

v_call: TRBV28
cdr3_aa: CASSPQGQSTEAFF

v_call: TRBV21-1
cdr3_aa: CASSKDSPLRTSTDTQYF

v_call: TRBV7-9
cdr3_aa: CASSQTGTSGRADTGELFF